These 6 T cell receptor beta chains share one sample of origin, sequenced in a study of shared clonotypes between healthy human individuals. Some clones are missing from TCRdb's copy, which holds only in-frame ones; the method was immunoSEQ multiplex PCR. The data show 150,000 to 200,000 clones, about 66% seen once. Sample: memory CD4+ T cells sorted from blood. Subset specified: CD45RA-negative fraction. The receptors come from a man aged 25-45 years in good health.

The V and J genes are TRBV7-3 and TRBJ2-2, with no clear D. This CDR3 contains 13 residues. V was clipped by 5 bases and J by 4 bases, with 8 bases between them. The germline V gene has CDR1 SGHTA and CDR2 FQGTGA. The CDR3 DNA reads as TGTGCCAGCAGCCCGACACTCACCGGGGAGCTGTTTTTT. Protein sequence: CASSPTLTGELFF.

The V call is TRBV7-2, the J call TRBJ2-5, with TRBD1 as a possible D gene (6 bases). CDR1 is SGHTA and CDR2 is FQGNSA in the germline V gene. The V end lost 5 bases, the J end lost 9 bases, and 16 bases lay between the germline ends. This CDR3 contains 13 residues. CDR3 DNA sequence: TGTGCCAGCAGCGCATCGGTTGGGGGCTCCCAGTACTTC. This codes for CASSASVGGSQYF. Full variable domain (outside the CDR3, taken from reference TRBV7-2 and TRBJ2-5): GAGVSQSPSNKVTEKGKDVELRCDPISGHTALYWYRQSLGQGLEFLIYFQGNSAPDKSGLPSDRFSAERTGGSVSTLTIQRTQQEDSAVYLCASSASVGGSQYFGPGTRLLVL.

The table lists this clone with a count of one. The J gene is TRBJ2-1, the V gene TRBV6-4; 10 bases are shared with TRBD1. Germline V gives CDR1 MRHNA, CDR2 SNTAGT. The CDR3 runs to 16 residues. J gave up 6 bases and V 6 bases, and 11 bases lay outside the gene matches. The CDR3 DNA reads TGTGCCAGCAGCGAATCCGGGACAGGGGCGGGCAATGAGCAGTTCTTC. Protein product: CASSESGTGAGNEQFF.

V gene TRBV19 combines with J gene TRBJ2-1; the D gene is possibly TRBD2 (6 bases). CDR1 LNHDA and CDR2 SQIVND come from the germline V gene (reference sequence). With 6 bases removed from V and 4 bases from J, the gap between germline ends came to 10 bases. This CDR3 has 13 amino acids. CDR3 sequence: CASSGRGYNEQFF. Here the CDR3 DNA reads TGTGCCAGTAGCGGGAGAGGTTACAATGAGCAGTTCTTC.

This sequence joins TRBV7-9 and TRBJ2-5; D uncertain. Trimming left V 5 bases short and J 1 base short, with 2 bases between. The CDR3 has 11 residues. Germline CDR1 and CDR2: SEHNR and FQNEAQ (reference sequence). The CDR3 spells CASSAQETQYF. The CDR3, as DNA: TGTGCCAGCAGCGCCCAAGAGACCCAGTACTTC.

This chain connects TRBV27 to TRBJ2-1, with 10 bases matching TRBD1. The CDR3 is made up of 16 amino acids. With V trimmed by 5 bases and J by 9 bases, 13 bases remained unmatched. The germline CDR1 and CDR2 sequences are MNHEY and SMNVEV (reference sequence). CDR3 sequence (DNA): TGTGCCAGCAGTCCCACCTTGAGGACAGGGGGTGCTGAGCAGTTCTTC. The encoded protein is CASSPTLRTGGAEQFF.